This T cell receptor (beta chain) was obtained from a study of T cell repertoires in cytomegalovirus infection. The CDR3 covers 14 residues. Germline CDR1 and CDR2: SQVTM and ANQGSEA. The junction had 8 bases not matched to a gene; V was cut back by 3 bases and J by 5 bases. TCRdb used MiXCR to reprocess the reads, holding one entry per CDR3 protein. The table lists 150,000 to 200,000 distinct CDR3 sequences, 8% to 10% of them singletons. The sequence derives from a human donor in good health (CMV status not recorded). Some clones in this sample may be carry-over from other donors' samples. The chain couples TRBV29-1 to TRBJ1-2; 8 bases agree with TRBD1. Input material: PBMCs. The CDR3 sequence is CSVDPTGGRYGYTF. The CDR3 nucleotides are TGCAGCGTTGACCCAACAGGGGGACGGTATGGCTACACCTTC.